This T cell receptor (beta chain) was sequenced during a study of CD8+CD57+ T cells in acquired aplastic anemia. V lost 2 bases to trimming and J lost 0 bases, with 14 bases between them. Germline CDR1 and CDR2: SGHDT and YYEEEE. The CDR3 length is 17 residues. All patients picked for sequencing had shown, by flow cytometry, an expansion of CD8+CD57+ cells. A severe acquired aplastic anemia diagnosis applied to all patients. General study points: Controls did not differ significantly from patients in CD8+ Simpson's diversity.

Genomic DNA templated the TCR beta VDJ and CDR3 profiling. TCRdb reanalysed the reads using MiXCR and keeps one entry per CDR3 protein. This table holds approximately 170,000 distinct CDR3 sequences, around half found once. This clonotype was counted ten times or more. Its target is unknown. The sequence came from a human donor with aplastic anemia. Material: sorted CD4+, CD8+, or CD8+CD57+ T cells (not recorded which) from PBMCs. The chain combines TRBV5-6 with TRBJ1-4; D ambiguous. In DNA form, the CDR3 reads TGTGCCAGCAGCTTTGTAACTACCTCGGCAACTAATGAAAAACTGTTTTTT. Protein product: CASSFVTTSATNEKLFF.